These T cell receptor beta chains were read from a single sample in a study of T cell clonotyping in hematopoietic cell transplantation. Some clones are missing from TCRdb's copy, which holds only in-frame ones; the method was immunoSEQ multiplex PCR. The sample lists roughly 5,300 clones, 70% to 80% seen once, with 21% in the top ten. Source: peripheral blood mononuclear cells, taken 100 days after allogeneic stem cell transplant. The receptors shown here come from a male patient aged 60 to 75 who had an allogeneic stem cell transplant, so T cells may come from the graft donor. Some clones in this sample may be carry-over from other donors' samples. The CDR3 runs from the conserved cysteine through the conserved F or W. D genes are given only for firm matches. A row's size may be missing; if present it is once, few, many or a size class.

V gene,clone size,J gene,D gene,CDR3 protein,CDR3 DNA
TRBV9,.,TRBJ2-7,TRBD2,CASSQSGGRSYEQYF,TGTGCCAGCAGCCAGAGCGGGGGGCGCTCCTACGAGCAGTACTTC
TRBV5-8,.,TRBJ1-6,.,CASEFLGSPLHF,TGTGCCAGCGAATTCCTGGGTTCACCCCTCCACTTT
TRBV27,.,TRBJ1-2,TRBD1,CASRSGAGGPNYGYTF,TGTGCCAGCAGGTCTGGGGCAGGGGGACCTAACTATGGCTACACCTTC
TRBV19,.,TRBJ1-2,TRBD1,CASSRAQGAEGYTF,TGTGCCAGTAGTAGAGCACAGGGGGCGGAGGGCTACACCTTC
TRBV6-5,.,TRBJ1-1,.,CASGVNTEAFF,TGTGCCAGCGGAGTGAACACTGAAGCTTTCTTT
TRBV5-4,.,TRBJ1-2,.,CASSFDGSLGYTF,TGTGCCAGCAGCTTCGATGGGTCGTTGGGCTACACCTTC
TRBV7-2,.,TRBJ2-7,.,CASRIGSYEQYF,TGTGCCAGCAGAATCGGGAGTTACGAGCAGTACTTC
TRBV19,.,TRBJ2-1,.,CASIGGVHNEQFF,TGTGCCAGTATAGGAGGAGTCCACAATGAGCAGTTCTTC
TRBV4-3,.,TRBJ1-2,.,CASSPGRGGYGYTF,TGCGCCAGCAGCCCCGGGAGGGGCGGCTATGGCTACACCTTC
TRBV5-1,.,TRBJ1-4,.,CASSFRGSGEKLFF,TGCGCCAGCAGCTTTCGGGGCTCTGGTGAAAAACTGTTTTTT
TRBV13,once,TRBJ2-1,TRBD2,CASSLGLRLAGGEQFF,TGTGCCAGCAGCTTAGGCCTAAGACTAGCGGGAGGTGAGCAGTTCTTC
TRBV6-1,few,TRBJ1-1,TRBD1,CASSEQPQGFEAFF,TGTGCCAGCAGTGAGCAACCACAGGGGTTTGAAGCTTTCTTT
TRBV7-2,.,TRBJ2-5,.,CASSLQGRGIETQYF,TGTGCCAGCAGCTTACAGGGCAGGGGTATAGAGACCCAGTACTTC
TRBV30,.,TRBJ2-7,.,CARRGGPDYEQYF,TGTGCCCGGAGGGGGGGCCCGGACTACGAGCAGTACTTC
TRBV6-5,.,TRBJ2-3,.,CASSQSTDTQYF,TGTGCCAGCAGTCAAAGCACAGATACGCAGTATTTT
TRBV10-3,.,TRBJ2-7,.,CAITQGGVSYEQYF,TGTGCCATCACTCAAGGAGGCGTATCCTACGAGCAGTACTTC
TRBV29-1,.,TRBJ1-2,.,CSVTLGGGAEGYTF,TGCAGCGTGACCTTAGGGGGGGGCGCAGAGGGCTACACCTTC
TRBV6-5,once,TRBJ1-1,TRBD1,CASSGQGLNTEAFF,TGTGCCAGCAGTGGACAGGGGTTGAACACTGAAGCTTTCTTT
TRBV4-3,.,TRBJ2-1,TRBD2,CASSRLGTSGYNEQFF,TGCGCCAGCAGCCGCCTGGGGACTAGCGGGTACAATGAGCAGTTCTTC
TRBV29-1,.,TRBJ2-3,.,CSVKSTDTQYF,TGCAGCGTTAAATCCACAGATACGCAGTATTTT
TRBV7-2,.,TRBJ1-5,.,CASSLAPGNQPQHF,TGTGCCAGCAGCTTAGCGCCGGGCAATCAGCCCCAGCATTTT
TRBV30,.,TRBJ1-5,.,CAWTSGRVSILSNQPQHF,TGTGCCTGGACCTCAGGGCGGGTCTCAATTTTGAGCAATCAGCCCCAGCATTTT
TRBV6-5,.,TRBJ2-5,.,CASSASGTGETQYF,TGTGCCAGCAGTGCCTCGGGGACGGGAGAGACCCAGTACTTC